Following are 22 T cell receptor beta chains from one sample sequenced in a study of T cell repertoires in cytomegalovirus infection. Antigen specificity for these receptors is unknown. One entry per CDR3 protein, called by TCRdb with MiXCR from the reads. The table records about 20,000 distinct CDR3 sequences, 35% to 45% of them present only once. The sample here was CD8+ T cells from cultured PBMCs, taken from culture after CMV antigen stimulation. The receptors shown here come from a human donor in good health (CMV status not recorded). Some clones in this sample may be carry-over from other donors' samples.

This chain uses TRBV11-3 with TRBJ2-7; 7 nucleotides agree with TRBD1. The length of the CDR3 is 15 residues. CDR1 and CDR2 from the germline V gene are SGHNT and YENEEA. The junction had 7 bases not matched to a gene; V was cut back by 5 bases and J by 0 bases. Written as DNA, the CDR3 is TGTGCCAGCAGCGCTCCGGGACAGAGCTCCTACGAGCAGTACTTC. It is translated as CASSAPGQSSYEQYF.

This clonotype was found a few times. The genes are TRBV28 and TRBJ1-4, with D unclear. This CDR3 is 14 amino acids long. The V gene's germline CDR1 is MDHEN and CDR2 SYDVKM. Trimming took 2 bases from V and 8 from J, leaving 12 bases between them. CDR3 sequence (DNA): TGTGCCAGCAGTTTAGGCAGTTACAAGGAAAAACTGTTTTTT. Protein product: CASSLGSYKEKLFF.

The chain uses TRBV19 and TRBJ1-1; D is possibly TRBD1 (5 bases). Trimming shortened V by 3 bases and J by 5 bases, and 19 bases separated the two germline ends. The CDR3 contains 16 residues. CDR1 and CDR2 (germline): LNHDA, SQIVND (reference sequence). CDR3 residues: CASSIIWDPGRTEAFF. The CDR3 region has the DNA TGTGCCAGTAGTATCATTTGGGACCCAGGAAGGACTGAAGCTTTCTTT. Drawing the rest from reference TRBV19 and TRBJ1-1, the complete variable domain is DGGITQSPKYLFRKEGQNVTLSCEQNLNHDAMYWYRQDPGQGLRLIYYSQIVNDFQKGDIAEGYSVSREKKESFPLTVTSAQKNPTAFYLCASSIIWDPGRTEAFFGQGTRLTVV.

This clonotype was found a few times. The rearrangement links TRBV28 to TRBJ2-2; possible D gene TRBD1, 5 bases. Trimming removed 6 bases from V and 2 bases from J, with 13 bases in between. Germline assignment: CDR1 MDHEN and CDR2 SYDVKM. This CDR3 is 15 amino acids long. The CDR3 loop reads CASSPMGQNTGELFF. DNA of the CDR3: TGTGCCAGCAGCCCCATGGGGCAAAACACCGGGGAGCTGTTTTTT.

The J gene is TRBJ1-5, the V gene TRBV9; D ambiguous. Trimming pared 4 bases from V and 3 bases from J, leaving 8 bases between. CDR3 length: 13 residues. The germline gives CDR1 SGDLS, CDR2 YYNGEE. The CDR3 nucleotides are TGTGCCAGCAGCCTGACACTCAATCAGCCCCAGCATTTT. Encoded protein: CASSLTLNQPQHF. Variable domain in full (rest from reference TRBV9 and TRBJ1-5): DSGVTQTPKHLITATGQRVTLRCSPRSGDLSVYWYQQSLDQGLQFLIQYYNGEERAKGNILERFSAQQFPDLHSELNLSSLELGDSALYFCASSLTLNQPQHFGDGTRLSIL.

This clonotype was observed a handful of times. This chain connects TRBV27 to TRBJ2-7, with 8 bases that match TRBD1. With V trimmed by 5 bases and J by 6 bases, 12 bases remained unmatched. The length of the CDR3 is 15 residues. Germline CDR1 is MNHEY and CDR2 is SMNVEV (reference sequence). The CDR3 nucleotides read TGTGCCAGCAGTATTTACGGACAGGGTCCTATCGAGCAGTACTTC. Its translation: CASSIYGQGPIEQYF.

This clonotype was picked up one time. The chain joins TRBV19 to TRBJ1-4, with D possibly TRBD1 on 5 matching bases. The CDR3 runs to 15 residues. Trimming stripped 5 bases from V and 0 bases from J, with 10 bases between. Germline CDR1 LNHDA, CDR2 SQIVND (reference sequence). The CDR3, as DNA: TGTGCCAGTAGTCCCGGGACCGCAACTAATGAAAAACTGTTTTTT. Translating gives CASSPGTATNEKLFF.

This clonotype has a handful of counts. The chain recombines TRBV7-2 with TRBJ2-1, with 8 bases aligning to TRBD2. CDR3 length: 15 residues. Germline V lookup: CDR1 SGHTA, CDR2 FQGNSA. J lost 7 bases, V lost 1 base, and 6 bases had no gene match. CDR3 protein: CASSLDGGAGNEQFF. The CDR3, as DNA: TGTGCCAGCAGCTTAGACGGGGGGGCCGGGAATGAGCAGTTCTTC. Full variable domain (remainder filled in from reference TRBV7-2 and TRBJ2-1): GAGVSQSPSNKVTEKGKDVELRCDPISGHTALYWYRQSLGQGLEFLIYFQGNSAPDKSGLPSDRFSAERTGGSVSTLTIQRTQQEDSAVYLCASSLDGGAGNEQFFGPGTRLTVL.

The rearrangement uses TRBV7-4 and TRBJ2-1, with D possibly TRBD1 on 5 matching bases. Germline values: CDR1 SGHVT, CDR2 SQSDAQ. The CDR3 has 15 residues. V was trimmed by 5 bases and J by 4 bases, leaving 15 bases between them. DNA for the CDR3: TGTGCCAGCAGCCCCATGTTGACAGAATACAATGAGCAGTTCTTC. Its protein is CASSPMLTEYNEQFF.

This sequence joins TRBV7-9 and TRBJ2-5, with 9 bases identical to TRBD2. V was pared by 2 bases and J by 3 bases, with 7 bases of the junction left unmatched. This CDR3 is built from 16 residues. Germline assignment: CDR1 SEHNR and CDR2 FQNEAQ (reference sequence). The chain's CDR3 is CASSLSAGGGEETQYF. The CDR3 DNA follows: TGTGCCAGCAGCTTAAGTGCTGGCGGGGGGGAAGAGACCCAGTACTTC.

The table lists this clonotype with a few counts. At one of its ends the junction is not consistent with the germline gene, which may arise from a read error. The chain has TRBV7-6 and TRBJ2-1; D is perhaps TRBD2 (5 bases). The CDR3 is made up of 14 amino acids. Per the germline V gene, CDR1 is SGHVS and CDR2 is FNYEAQ. Here the CDR3 DNA reads TGTGCTAGCAGCTTAGCTCTGGGAGACAATGAGCAGTTCTTC. Protein: CASSLALGDNEQFF.

This clonotype was picked up many times. The V gene is TRBV19, the J gene TRBJ2-7; a weak D match, TRBD1 (5 bases). The CDR3 sequence is 14 residues long. Germline CDR1 reads LNHDA; CDR2 reads SQIVND (reference sequence). The germline V and J ends were trimmed by 1 base and 3 bases, with 10 bases remaining between them. The CDR3 sequence is CASSIGDSVYEQYF. CDR3 nucleotide sequence: TGTGCCAGTAGTATAGGCGACAGCGTCTACGAGCAGTACTTC.

With respect to this clonotype: The junction departs from germline at one end; a sequencing error may be responsible. The rearrangement joins TRBV7-8 to TRBJ1-1; no clear D gene. The CDR3 is made up of 13 amino acids. Germline V gives CDR1 SGHVS, CDR2 FQNEAQ. The CDR3 sequence is CASSLGGNPEAFF. DNA for the CDR3: TGTGCCAGCAGCTTAGGAGGGAACCCTGAAGCTTTCTTT.

The chain couples TRBV7-9 to TRBJ2-1; a weak D match, TRBD2 (6 bases). Germline CDR1 and CDR2: SEHNR and FQNEAQ (reference sequence). V was shortened by 5 bases and J by 0 bases, with 14 bases between the two germline ends. The CDR3 totals 16 residues. As DNA, the CDR3 is TGTGCCAGCAGCGGCACGCGGGGCAGCTCCTACAATGAGCAGTTCTTC. Translated, it gives CASSGTRGSSYNEQFF. The variable domain in full, with the rest retrieved from reference TRBV7-9 and TRBJ2-1, is DTGVSQNPRHKITKRGQNVTFRCDPISEHNRLYWYRQTLGQGPEFLTYFQNEAQLEKSRLLSDRFSAERPKGSFSTLEIQRTEQGDSAMYLCASSGTRGSSYNEQFFGPGTRLTVL.

The sample holds many counts of this clonotype. The V call is TRBV7-9, the J call TRBJ2-7, with TRBD1 matching 9 bases. Losses at the gene ends were 3 bases for V and 5 bases for J; bases not matched to a gene: 8. Germline V gene data show CDR1 as SEHNR and CDR2 as FQNEAQ (reference sequence). The CDR3 is 15 residues long. CDR3 protein: CASSFTGGTIDEQYF. CDR3 DNA: TGTGCCAGCAGCTTTACAGGGGGCACTATCGACGAGCAGTACTTC.

The V call is TRBV6-6, the J call TRBJ1-2; D gene unclear. This CDR3 contains 17 residues. Trimming took 4 bases from V and 5 from J, leaving 23 bases between them. From germline, CDR1 is MNHNY and CDR2 SVGAGI (reference sequence). CDR3 loop: CASSFFSDGPLSYGYTF. The CDR3, as DNA: TGTGCCAGCAGTTTTTTCTCGGACGGGCCTCTGTCGTATGGCTACACCTTC.

This rearrangement joins TRBV19 to TRBJ2-5; perhaps TRBD1 as D (6 bases). The germline V gene has CDR1 LNHDA and CDR2 SQIVND (reference sequence). V gave up 1 base and J gave up 4 bases, with 10 bases separating them. The CDR3 covers 14 residues. The CDR3 DNA is TGTGCCAGTAGTATAGGAGGCAGGGGAGAGACCCAGTACTTC. Translation: CASSIGGRGETQYF.

This clonotype was counted between two and nine times. The V and J genes are TRBV7-6 and TRBJ1-1; D not resolved. This CDR3 contains 13 residues. Germline CDR1 is SGHVS and CDR2 is FNYEAQ. Deletions cut 0 bases from V and 8 bases from J, with 10 bases between. CDR3 protein: CASSLAAIGEAFF. CDR3 nucleotide sequence: TGTGCCAGCAGCTTAGCGGCCATCGGAGAAGCTTTCTTT.

This chain connects TRBV4-2 to TRBJ1-5; tentative D call: TRBD1 (5 bases). The CDR3 is 14 residues long. The germline V gene has CDR1 LGHNA and CDR2 YNFKEQ. Trimming shortened V by 0 bases and J by 5 bases, and 8 bases separated the two germline ends. The CDR3 sequence is CASSQDGTHQPQHF. For the CDR3, the DNA is TGTGCCAGCAGCCAAGACGGGACTCATCAGCCCCAGCATTTT.

This clonotype was observed a handful of times. This sequence joins TRBV4-1 and TRBJ1-1; TRBD1 matches at 7 bases. The length of the CDR3 is 13 residues. The germline V gene has CDR1 MGHRA and CDR2 YSYEKL. J lost 11 bases, V lost 2 bases, and 8 bases had no gene match. The CDR3 here is CASSQYDRADAFF. The CDR3, as DNA: TGCGCCAGCAGCCAATACGACAGGGCCGACGCTTTCTTT.

This clonotype occurred many times. The chain uses TRBV10-3 and TRBJ1-2; possibly TRBD1 for D (5 bases). The CDR3 consists of 11 residues. Looked up from germline, CDR1 is ENHRY and CDR2 is SYGVKD. V gave up 2 bases and J gave up 10 bases, with 8 bases separating them. CDR3 sequence reads: CAISEKGPYTF. CDR3 DNA sequence: TGTGCCATCAGTGAGAAGGGGCCCTACACCTTC.

The chain links TRBV7-9 to TRBJ2-4; possible D gene TRBD2, 5 bases. Trimming took off 4 bases at V and 10 bases at J, with 20 bases between the two ends. Germline loops: CDR1 SEHNR, CDR2 FQNEAQ (reference sequence). The CDR3 covers 15 residues. CDR3 sequence: CASSSLTPGVKIQYF. The CDR3 DNA reads as TGTGCCAGCAGCTCTTTGACACCCGGGGTAAAAATTCAGTACTTC.